A single sample is the source of the 6 T cell receptor beta chains below, sequenced in a study of technical replicates of blood from several donors. The data were produced by immunoSEQ multiplex PCR, yet TCRdb's version contains in-frame clones alone and is incomplete. The sample lists fewer than 90,000 clones; around 93% were seen once. Specimen: T cells isolated from PBMCs. The receptors were sampled from a human donor in good health.

This clone was counted a single time. J is TRBJ1-2 and V is TRBV7-9; the D is unclear. This CDR3 region has 15 residues. Germline V gene sequence: CDR1 SEHNR, CDR2 FQNEAQ (reference sequence). The V and J ends lost 3 bases and 5 bases respectively, with 16 bases between them. CDR3 residues: CASSLLGQFRYGYTF. For the CDR3, the DNA is TGTGCCAGCAGCTTGTTGGGCCAGTTTCGTTATGGCTACACCTTC. Drawing the rest from reference TRBV7-9 and TRBJ1-2, the complete variable domain is DTGVSQNPRHKITKRGQNVTFRCDPISEHNRLYWYRQTLGQGPEFLTYFQNEAQLEKSRLLSDRFSAERPKGSFSTLEIQRTEQGDSAMYLCASSLLGQFRYGYTFGSGTRLTVV.

The rearrangement joins TRBV4-1 to TRBJ2-7, with 7 positions matching TRBD1. The ends lost 2 bases at V and 4 bases at J; junction bases unmatched: 8. Germline V lookup: CDR1 MGHRA, CDR2 YSYEKL. The CDR3 has 15 residues. The CDR3: CASSQQQGSTYEQYF. CDR3 nucleotides: TGCGCCAGCAGCCAACAACAGGGGTCAACGTACGAGCAGTACTTC.

The table lists this clone with a few counts. This chain connects TRBV10-3 to TRBJ1-5; 10 positions match TRBD1. The ends lost 5 bases at V and 5 bases at J; junction bases unmatched: 9. There are 16 residues in the CDR3. Germline lookup yields CDR1 ENHRY and CDR2 SYGVKD. CDR3 in DNA: TGTGCCATCAGTTCCCGGGACAGGGGCGCGGATCAGCCCCAGCATTTT. Translating gives CAISSRDRGADQPQHF.

This clone was recorded only once. This chain connects TRBV29-1 to TRBJ2-2; 10 positions match TRBD1. Germline lookup yields CDR1 SQVTM and CDR2 ANQGSEA. The V gene end was trimmed by 7 bases and the J gene end by 7 bases; junction bases not matched to a gene: 3. The CDR3 sequence is 12 residues long. In DNA form, the CDR3 reads TGCAGCGGGGACAGGGGAGGCGGGGAGCTGTTTTTT. It translates to CSGDRGGGELFF.

The chain combines TRBV29-1 with TRBJ1-1; D not resolved. Per germline, CDR1 SQVTM and CDR2 ANQGSEA. CDR3 length: 12 amino acids. V was shortened by 5 bases and J by 4 bases, with 11 bases between the two germline ends. CDR3 loop: CSVPSGSTEAFF. The CDR3 nucleotides are TGCAGCGTTCCGTCAGGATCCACTGAAGCTTTCTTT.

The gene calls are TRBV28 and TRBJ1-1; D unclear. In germline, CDR1 is MDHEN, CDR2 SYDVKM. The CDR3 loop spans 13 amino acids. Between the trimmed V and J ends, which lost 7 bases and 1 base, there was a span of 10 bases. CDR3 DNA: TGTGCCAGCAATGTACAGCAGAACACTGAAGCTTTCTTT. This translates into CASNVQQNTEAFF.